Below, one TCR beta chain is given with its context. This CDR3 contains 17 residues. J gave up 4 bases and V 5 bases, and 9 bases lay outside the gene matches. Germline V gives CDR1 SGHNT, CDR2 YYREEE (reference sequence). Study processing details: Quantification of nucleated cells was approximated via reference gene primer amplification. Sequenced by immunoSEQ multiplex PCR; TCRdb stores in-frame clones only, minus some. That table furnishes V, J and clone size, whereas the DNA furnished D and trimming. The data hold roughly 100,000 clones, with over 65% observed a single time. This sample was included in a study of blood T cell repertoires in COVID-19. Whole-study context: COVID-19 samples collected from the United States, Italy and Spain covered acute and convalescent phases. T cells, B-cell-depleted T cells, or PBMCs supplied cDNA or gDNA.

The chain is built from TRBV5-4 and TRBJ2-1, with 13 bases that match TRBD2. The material sequenced was peripheral blood. This receptor was obtained from a human donor in a cohort sampled during active COVID-19. The CDR3 loop reads CASSSKTSGGLYNEQFF. DNA of the CDR3: TGTGCCAGCAGTTCCAAGACTAGCGGGGGGCTGTACAATGAGCAGTTCTTC. The full variable domain, rest sourced from reference TRBV5-4 and TRBJ2-1, is ETGVTQSPTHLIKTRGQQVTLRCSSQSGHNTVSWYQQALGQGPQFIFQYYREEENGRGNFPPRFSGLQFPNYSSELNVNALELDDSALYLCASSSKTSGGLYNEQFFGPGTRLTVL.